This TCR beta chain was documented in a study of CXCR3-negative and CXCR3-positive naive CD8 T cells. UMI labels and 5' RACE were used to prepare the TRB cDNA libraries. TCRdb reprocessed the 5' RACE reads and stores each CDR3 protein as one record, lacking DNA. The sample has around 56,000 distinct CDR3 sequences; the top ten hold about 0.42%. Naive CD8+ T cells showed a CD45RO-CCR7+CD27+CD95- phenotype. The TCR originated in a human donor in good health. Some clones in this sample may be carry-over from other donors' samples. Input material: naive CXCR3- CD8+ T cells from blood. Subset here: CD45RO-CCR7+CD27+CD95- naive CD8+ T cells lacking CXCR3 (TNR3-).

Here the CDR3 reads CASSLRMGQETQYF. The rearrangement joins TRBV12-3 or TRBV12-4 to TRBJ2-5. The CDR3 length is 14 residues.